The clone carrying this TCR beta chain came up a few times. These data belong to a study of blood T cell repertoires in COVID-19. Study-level information: PBMCs, B-cell-depleted T cells, or T cells were the source of the cDNA or gDNA that made up the material.

The assay was immunoSEQ multiplex PCR, and TCRdb's table has in-frame clones only and misses some. The sample shows about 130,000 clones, more than 75% of them seen only once. CDR3 size: 16 residues. Germline loops: CDR1 ENHRY, CDR2 SYGVKD. Trimming left V 3 bases short and J 0 bases short, with 12 bases between. The gene calls are TRBV10-3 and TRBJ1-3; D uncertain. This receptor was obtained from a woman in her 70s with COVID-19, enrolled during active disease. Sequenced: peripheral blood. This CDR3 is CAISDAAGFSGNTIYF. CDR3 in DNA: TGTGCCATCAGTGATGCGGCGGGCTTCTCTGGAAACACCATATATTTT.